The following is a T cell receptor (beta chain) sequence with its context. A quantity of about 0.45 to 1 ug RNA underwent reverse transcription using random hexamers. An immunoSEQ multiplex PCR amplified TCR beta CDR3 over 54 Vbeta and 13 Jbeta. TCRdb re-analysed the immunoSEQ multiplex PCR reads in MiXCR, keeping a single row per CDR3 protein. The sample lists 180,000 or so distinct CDR3 sequences; more than 90% were seen once. TEMRA cells were enriched by FACS, and CD4+ and CD8+ T cells were negatively isolated. The entry originates in a study of CD8 T cells in Susac syndrome. Trimming cost V 7 bases and J 9 bases, with 10 bases left between them. Germline V gene data show CDR1 as SNHLY and CDR2 as FYNNEI. The CDR3 totals 12 residues.

The chain is built from TRBV2 and TRBJ1-6; D unclear. The TCR sequence derives from a human donor in good health. Material for sequencing was CD4+ T cells from PBMCs. Here the CDR3 reads CASTYTTSPLHF. The CDR3 DNA follows: TGTGCCAGCACCTACACTACTTCACCCCTCCACTTT. The complete variable domain, with remaining parts taken from reference TRBV2 and TRBJ1-6, reads EPEVTQTPSHQVTQMGQEVILRCVPISNHLYFYWYRQILGQKVEFLVSFYNNEISEKSEIFDDQFSVERPDGSNFTLKIRSTKLEDSAMYFCASTYTTSPLHFGNGTRLTVT.